One sample yielded the 14 T cell receptor beta chains listed below, sequenced in a study of CD8+CD57+ T cells in acquired aplastic anemia. Before being chosen for sequencing, patients had shown CD8+CD57+ cell expansion by flow cytometry. TCR beta VDJ and CDR3 profiling used genomic DNA as template. TCRdb re-analysed the reads in MiXCR, keeping a single row per CDR3 protein. Altogether hundreds of thousands of distinct CDR3 sequences are present, about half being singletons, with the ten largest covering about 20%. Input material: sorted CD4+, CD8+, or CD8+CD57+ T cells (not recorded which) from PBMCs. The origin of the receptors is a human donor with aplastic anemia.

Of note for this clonotype: A clone one base away is much larger, so this may be a read error. V usage is TRBV12-3 or TRBV12-4 and J usage is TRBJ2-2; possibly TRBD1 or TRBD2 for D (5 bases each). CDR3 length: 15 residues. CDR3 DNA sequence: TGTACCAGCAGGGACGGGGCTATGGGAACCGGGGAGCTGTTTTTT. The encoded protein is CTSRDGAMGTGELFF.

This clonotype was counted at least ten times. The rearrangement uses TRBV6-5 and TRBJ1-6; 8 bases are shared with TRBD1. Germline trimming cut 5 bases from V and 5 bases from J; bases unmatched to any gene: 5. Germline values: CDR1 MNHEY, CDR2 SVGAGI. This CDR3 contains 15 residues. The CDR3 loop is CASSLYRGDNSPLHF. CDR3 coding DNA: TGTGCCAGCAGTCTATACAGGGGGGATAATTCACCCCTCCACTTT.

V and J are TRBV12-3 or TRBV12-4 and TRBJ2-1; 8 bases match TRBD2. V lost 8 bases, J lost 9 bases, and 6 bases stayed unmatched. The CDR3 has 12 residues. CDR3 nucleotide sequence: TGTGCCAGCGTTAGCGGGGATGGTGAGCAGTTCTTC. Residues: CASVSGDGEQFF.

This clonotype has only a few counts. The V gene is TRBV7-9, the J gene TRBJ2-1; tentatively, D is TRBD1 (6 bases). Trimming stripped 5 bases from V and 3 bases from J, with 14 bases between. Per germline, CDR1 SEHNR and CDR2 FQNEAQ (reference sequence). The CDR3 contains 15 residues. The CDR3, as DNA: TGTGCCAGCAGCCATCAGGGGAACCTCTACAATGAGCAGTTCTTC. This encodes CASSHQGNLYNEQFF.

To note about this clonotype: A read error is possible here, since a much larger clone lies one base away. This chain uses TRBV12-3 or TRBV12-4 with TRBJ1-1; D gene unclear. Trimming removed 7 bases from V and 3 bases from J, with 18 bases in between. This CDR3 region has 15 residues. CDR3: CASNPGLATYTEAFF. In DNA form, the CDR3 reads TGTGCCAGCAATCCGGGTCTGGCCACCTACACTGAAGCTTTCTTT.

There are many counts of this clonotype. J is TRBJ1-5 and V is TRBV7-8; D perhaps matches TRBD1 (6 bases). The CDR3 runs to 13 residues. Germline lookup yields CDR1 SGHVS and CDR2 FQNEAQ. The V end lost 2 bases, the J end lost 8 bases, and 10 bases lay between the germline ends. This chain's CDR3 is CASSLQGIKPQHF. In DNA form, the CDR3 reads TGTGCCAGCAGCTTACAGGGGATCAAGCCCCAGCATTTT.

This clonotype appeared many times. This chain joins TRBV6-5 and TRBJ1-1, with no clear D. V was clipped by 5 bases and J by 1 base, with 11 bases between them. The CDR3 spans 14 residues. The germline V gene has CDR1 MNHEY and CDR2 SVGAGI. The CDR3 region has the DNA TGTGCCAGCAGTGGGTTGGGAGGGAACACTGAAGCTTTCTTT. This codes for CASSGLGGNTEAFF.

V gene TRBV11-3 combines with J gene TRBJ2-3, with 10 nucleotides matching TRBD2. Germline CDR1 is SGHNT and CDR2 is YENEEA. The CDR3 is made up of 16 amino acids. J was trimmed by 2 bases and V by 5 bases; bases with no gene match: 7. The CDR3 region has the DNA TGTGCCAGCAGCCACCGGACTAGCGGACTCACAGATACGCAGTATTTT. Translating it yields CASSHRTSGLTDTQYF.

The rearrangement joins TRBV5-4 to TRBJ1-4; 9 positions match TRBD1. This CDR3 is 15 amino acids long. CDR1 and CDR2 (germline): SGHNT, YYREEE (reference sequence). V lost 4 bases, J lost 4 bases, and 5 bases stayed unmatched. The DNA of the CDR3 is TGTGCCAGCAGCGCACAGGGGGCCGGTAATGAAAAACTGTTTTTT. It codes for CASSAQGAGNEKLFF. Supplemented by reference TRBV5-4 and TRBJ1-4, the full variable domain reads ETGVTQSPTHLIKTRGQQVTLRCSSQSGHNTVSWYQQALGQGPQFIFQYYREEENGRGNFPPRFSGLQFPNYSSELNVNALELDDSALYLCASSAQGAGNEKLFFGSGTQLSVL.

As DNA, the CDR3 is TGCAGCGTTGAATTGAGGGGACCCGATAGGGGCTACACCTTC. Translated: CSVELRGPDRGYTF. This sequence joins TRBV29-1 and TRBJ1-2, with TRBD1 as a possible D gene (5 bases). V was cut by 2 bases and J by 8 bases, with 18 bases left in between. The CDR3 has 14 amino acids. The V gene's germline CDR1 is SQVTM and CDR2 ANQGSEA.

With respect to this clonotype: A much larger clone lies a single base off, so this may be a read error. The rearrangement joins TRBV19 to TRBJ2-2; either TRBD1 or TRBD2 may supply D (6 bases each). This CDR3 is 14 amino acids long. Looked up from germline, CDR1 is LNHDA and CDR2 is SQIVND (reference sequence). The CDR3, as DNA: TGTGCCAGTAGTACCCCAGGGGCGGGCGGGGAGCCGTTTTTT. It codes for CASSTPGAGGEPFF.

This chain links TRBV5-1 with TRBJ1-2; 7 bases are a match to TRBD1. Germline V lookup: CDR1 SGHRS, CDR2 YFSETQ. J lost 8 bases, V lost 4 bases, and 14 bases had no gene match. The CDR3 covers 15 residues. CDR3 in amino acids: CASSPVPATGDGYTF. For the CDR3, the DNA is TGCGCCAGCAGCCCTGTCCCCGCTACAGGGGACGGCTACACCTTC.

This clonotype was observed many times. The chain employs TRBV7-6 and TRBJ2-3; D unresolved. This CDR3 has 13 amino acids. V was clipped by 1 base and J by 2 bases, with 4 bases between them. The V gene's germline CDR1 is SGHVS and CDR2 FNYEAQ. CDR3 sequence reads: CASSLVVTDTQYF. CDR3 DNA: TGTGCCAGCAGCTTAGTTGTCACAGATACGCAGTATTTT. Filled out from reference TRBV7-6 and TRBJ2-3, the complete variable domain reads GAGVSQSPRYKVTKRGQDVALRCDPISGHVSLYWYRQALGQGPEFLTYFNYEAQQDKSGLPNDRFSAERPEGSISTLTIQRTEQRDSAMYRCASSLVVTDTQYFGPGTRLTVL.

This clonotype was detected ten times or more. CDR3 sequence reads: CASSRSWGQGHEQYF. CDR3 nucleotide sequence: TGTGCCAGCAGCCGATCATGGGGACAGGGGCACGAGCAGTACTTC. The gene calls are TRBV11-2 and TRBJ2-7, with TRBD1 matching 10 bases. The CDR3 runs 15 residues. V lost 5 bases, J lost 5 bases, and 9 bases stayed unmatched. In germline, CDR1 is SGHAT, CDR2 FQNNGV.